This T cell receptor beta chain was captured in a study of T cells expressing NK-cell markers. Overall study: Among eight sequenced donors, seven carried HCMV seropositivity while one was seronegative.

Germline V gene data show CDR1 as DFQATT and CDR2 as SNEGSKA (reference sequence). The CDR3 consists of 16 residues. Study results and limitations: Unclear, still, was the HCMV specificity of the expanded NKG2C+ T cell clones. Several donors' CD3+CD56-NKG2C+ cells were dominated by the same clonotypes.

Comments on this clonotype: Antigen unknown.

TCR beta cDNA was made by 5'RACE template switching with UMIs. TCRdb reprocessed the 5' RACE reads, keeping one entry per CDR3 protein, no DNA. The sample's table shows about 450,000 distinct CDR3 sequences. The sample was blood T cells: a sorted CD56 or NKG2C T cell subset, CD4+ or CD8+ T cells, or bulk PBMC T cells (not recorded which). J is TRBJ2-2 and V is TRBV20-1; TCRdb designates TRBD1, a call that cannot be tested without DNA. This clonotype was sampled from a woman aged 18 to 75 in good health. The CDR3 loop is CSASPWKGANTGELFF.